The rows below give T cell receptor beta chains drawn from one sample of a study of blood T cell repertoires in COVID-19. Sequenced by immunoSEQ multiplex PCR; TCRdb stores in-frame clones only, minus some. This sample has roughly 200,000 clones, with 75% to 85% found just once. Material: peripheral blood. The receptors were gathered from a human donor in a cohort sampled during active COVID-19. Each CDR3 is given with its conserved first and last residue. The order of the fields is J gene, V gene, clone size, D gene, CDR3 DNA, CDR3 protein. The D gene is left open where the match is weak. A row's size may be missing; if present it is once, few, many or a size class.

TRBJ1-5,TRBV4-1,-,-,TGCGCCAGCAGCCTGGGGGAGGGGTGGGGTCAGCCCCAGCATTTT,CASSLGEGWGQPQHF
TRBJ2-3,TRBV7-9,few,TRBD2,TGTGCCAGCAGCTTTAGCGGGAGTCTAGCAGATACGCAGTATTTT,CASSFSGSLADTQYF
TRBJ2-7,TRBV2,-,-,TGTGCCAGCGGGCCAGTTCCCTACGAGCAGTACTTC,CASGPVPYEQYF
TRBJ1-1,TRBV7-2,-,-,TGTGCCAGCAGCCTTTTAGCCAATATGAACACTGAAGCTTTCTTT,CASSLLANMNTEAFF
TRBJ1-5,TRBV19,-,-,TGTGCCAGTAGCGGGGACTGGGGAGGATATCAGCCCCAGCATTTT,CASSGDWGGYQPQHF
TRBJ1-2,TRBV7-6,-,TRBD1,TGTGCCAGCAGTTCCGGGACAGGGAGTTTTGGCTACACCTTC,CASSSGTGSFGYTF
TRBJ2-2,TRBV24-1,-,-,TGTGCCACCAGTGATTGGGGCGGTTCGAACACCGGGGAGCTGTTTTTT,CATSDWGGSNTGELFF
TRBJ1-1,TRBV9,-,-,TGTGCCAGCAGCGGAACCCTGGACAGAGGGGACACTGAAGCTTTCTTT,CASSGTLDRGDTEAFF
TRBJ2-7,TRBV6-6,-,TRBD1,TGTGCCAGCAGTTACCCCGCGGGACAGGGCTCCCACGAGCAGTACTTC,CASSYPAGQGSHEQYF
TRBJ2-5,TRBV7-8,-,-,TGTGCCAGCAGCCGTGGGTGGGAGGAGACCCAGTACTTC,CASSRGWEETQYF
TRBJ2-7,TRBV3-1/TRBV3-2,-,TRBD2,TGTGCCAGCAGCCACCGAGACGGGGGGTTCTACGAGCAGTACTTC,CASSHRDGGFYEQYF
TRBJ2-3,TRBV24-1,-,TRBD2,TGTGCCACCAGCCGCGGGACTAGCGGGACCACAGATACGCAGTATTTT,CATSRGTSGTTDTQYF
TRBJ2-2,TRBV7-9,few,-,TGTGCCAGCAGCGTAACACCGACAGTAGCGAACACCGGGGAGCTGTTTTTT,CASSVTPTVANTGELFF
TRBJ2-2,TRBV5-1,-,-,TGCGCCAGCAGCTTGGAGCCTCCCGGGGAGCTGTTTTTT,CASSLEPPGELFF
TRBJ2-1,TRBV7-4,-,TRBD2,TGTGCCAGCAGCAAGGAAATCTCACTAGCGGGGGACAACAATGAGCAGTTCTTC,CASSKEISLAGDNNEQFF
TRBJ1-4,TRBV19,-,-,TGTGCCAGTAGTATATTGGCCATTACAACTAATGAAAAACTGTTTTTT,CASSILAITTNEKLFF